The 26 T cell receptor beta chains below all came from one sample that was sequenced in a study of blood T cell repertoires in COVID-19. The assay was immunoSEQ multiplex PCR, and TCRdb's table has in-frame clones only and misses some. This table has 45,000 to 70,000 clones, 84% appearing once. The sample taken for sequencing was peripheral blood. Receptor source: a woman aged 80 or over with acute or convalescent COVID-19.

The chain carries TRBV7-2 and TRBJ2-7; the D gene is possibly TRBD2 (5 bases). The CDR3 consists of 15 residues. V gave up 5 bases and J gave up 3 bases, with 17 bases separating them. The germline V gene has CDR1 SGHTA and CDR2 FQGNSA. The CDR3 DNA sequence: TGTGCCAGCAGCCCCCTGAGTACTAGGATCTACGAGCAGTACTTC. It specifies CASSPLSTRIYEQYF.

V gene TRBV3-1 (or the pseudogene TRBV3-2) combines with J gene TRBJ1-5; 7 bases map to TRBD1. The CDR3 runs 14 residues. V was clipped by 5 bases and J by 9 bases; unmatched bases: 10. Germline lookup yields CDR1 LGHDT and CDR2 YNNKEL (reference sequence). CDR3 region: CASSAGDRVGPQHF. CDR3 nucleotides: TGTGCCAGCAGCGCCGGTGACAGGGTGGGGCCCCAGCATTTT.

V gene TRBV7-9 combines with J gene TRBJ1-2, with D tentatively TRBD1 (6 bases). The germline CDR1 and CDR2 sequences are SEHNR and FQNEAQ (reference sequence). The length of the CDR3 is 14 residues. V was trimmed by 7 bases and J by 10 bases, leaving 22 bases between them. The CDR3 nucleotides read TGTGCCAGCACCCCGGTTGGGGGGGCGCTGGTCTACACCTTC. Translating gives CASTPVGGALVYTF.

V usage is TRBV11-3 and J usage is TRBJ2-1; 7 positions match TRBD1. V dropped 5 bases and J dropped 6; count of bases not matched to a gene: 7. Germline CDR1 SGHNT, CDR2 YENEEA. The CDR3 covers 14 residues. The CDR3 spells CASSPRQGPNEQFF. The CDR3 DNA is TGTGCCAGCAGCCCCAGACAGGGTCCCAATGAGCAGTTCTTC.

About this clone: One end of the junction varies from germline; a read error may be responsible. The V call is TRBV19, the J call TRBJ1-2; D possibly corresponds to TRBD1 (6 bases). Germline V gene data show CDR1 as LNHDA and CDR2 as SQIVND (reference sequence). This CDR3 comprises 11 residues. The CDR3 DNA sequence: TGTGCCAGTAGTCTCGGTCCAGGACAGATCTTC. Its translation: CASSLGPGQIF.

V and J are TRBV14 and TRBJ2-3, with 8 bases identical to TRBD2. The CDR3 has 16 residues. The V gene end was trimmed by 1 base and the J gene end by 1 base; junction bases not matched to a gene: 4. Germline values: CDR1 SGHDN, CDR2 FVKESK. Here the CDR3 reads CASSQAGLGRTDTQYF. The DNA for the CDR3 is TGTGCCAGCAGCCAAGCGGGACTAGGACGCACAGATACGCAGTATTTT.

The chain combines TRBV25-1 with TRBJ2-1, with TRBD2 matching 7 bases. The germline V gene encodes CDR1 MGHDK and CDR2 SYGVNS. This CDR3 region has 14 residues. Trimming at V came to 0 bases and at J to 10 bases, leaving 6 bases not matched to a gene. In DNA, the CDR3 is TGTGCCAGCAGTGAATATAAGGGTAGCGGGGAGCAGTTCTTC. Its protein product is CASSEYKGSGEQFF.

This rearrangement joins TRBV6-5 to TRBJ1-5, with a weak D call TRBD1 (6 bases). Germline loops: CDR1 MNHEY, CDR2 SVGAGI. Between the trimmed V and J ends, which lost 6 bases and 3 bases, there was a span of 15 bases. The CDR3 is 15 amino acids. CDR3 residues: CASRPQGPLNQPQHF. CDR3 in DNA: TGTGCCAGCAGACCACAGGGCCCCCTCAATCAGCCCCAGCATTTT.

The chain couples TRBV20-1 to TRBJ2-3; no definite D call. V was cut by 0 bases and J by 12 bases, with 10 bases left in between. The CDR3 spans 11 residues. Germline V gene sequence: CDR1 DFQATT, CDR2 SNEGSKA (reference sequence). The DNA of the CDR3 is TGCAGTGCTAGAGATGAGCCGCGCCAGTATTTT. This codes for CSARDEPRQYF.

The CDR3 here is CASTAAFTPNYGYTF. The CDR3, as DNA: TGTGCCAGTACCGCGGCTTTCACCCCTAACTATGGCTACACCTTC. V usage is TRBV19 and J usage is TRBJ1-2; D remains unclear. The CDR3 is made up of 15 amino acids. V lost 7 bases to trimming and J lost 0 bases, with 15 bases between them. Germline CDR1 is LNHDA and CDR2 is SQIVND (reference sequence).

This clone was observed once. As DNA, the CDR3 is TGCGCCAGCAGCCCTACCGGGACGGCCACAATCGAGGGACTCTACACCTTC. Translation: CASSPTGTATIEGLYTF. This sequence joins TRBV5-1 and TRBJ1-2; the D gene is possibly TRBD1 (5 bases). In germline, CDR1 is SGHRS, CDR2 YFSETQ. The V and J ends lost 4 bases and 10 bases respectively, with 29 bases between them. The CDR3 spans 17 residues.

V usage is TRBV7-9 and J usage is TRBJ2-7, with TRBD2 as a possible D gene (5 bases). With 0 bases removed from V and 5 bases from J, the gap between germline ends came to 8 bases. CDR1 is SEHNR and CDR2 is FQNEAQ in the germline V gene (reference sequence). There are 13 residues in the CDR3. The CDR3 spells CASSLASGHEQYF. The CDR3 bases are TGTGCCAGCAGCTTAGCCAGCGGCCACGAGCAGTACTTC.

V is TRBV3-1 (or the pseudogene TRBV3-2) and J is TRBJ2-2; D is unresolved. Germline V lookup: CDR1 LGHDT, CDR2 YNNKEL (reference sequence). The V and J ends lost 6 bases and 6 bases respectively, with 11 bases between them. CDR3 length equals 13 residues. The CDR3 sequence is CASSDVRSGELFF. The DNA for the CDR3 is TGTGCCAGCAGTGACGTCAGGTCCGGGGAGCTGTTTTTT.

V gene TRBV29-1 combines with J gene TRBJ1-3; 8 nucleotides line up with TRBD1. CDR1 is SQVTM, CDR2 ANQGSEA, per germline. This CDR3 has 12 amino acids. Trimming cost V 5 bases and J 7 bases; bases outside gene matches: 4. CDR3 region: CSVQGASNTIYF. The CDR3 DNA is TGCAGCGTTCAGGGGGCGAGTAACACCATATATTTT.

The chain uses TRBV6-1 and TRBJ1-3; unclear D gene. Germline V lookup: CDR1 MNHNS, CDR2 SASEGT. The CDR3 consists of 14 residues. The V and J ends lost 2 bases and 3 bases respectively, with 8 bases between them. CDR3 sequence (DNA): TGTGCCAGCAGTGAAAGGGAGGGTGGAAACACCATATATTTT. Its protein product is CASSEREGGNTIYF.

This chain uses TRBV5-1 with TRBJ2-6; 8 bases align to TRBD1. The V gene end was trimmed by 1 base and the J gene end by 0 bases; junction bases not matched to a gene: 3. This CDR3 spans 17 amino acids. Germline values: CDR1 SGHRS, CDR2 YFSETQ. CDR3 loop: CASSLTGGYSGANVLTF. The CDR3 nucleotides are TGCGCCAGCAGCTTGACAGGGGGTTACTCTGGGGCCAACGTCCTGACTTTC.

This rearrangement joins TRBV5-1 to TRBJ2-1; maybe TRBD2 (7 bases). The CDR3 consists of 13 residues. Germline V CDR1 and CDR2: SGHRS, YFSETQ. V lost 7 bases to trimming and J lost 9 bases, with 17 bases between them. The CDR3, as DNA: TGCGCCAGCCGTGGGGGGGGCTACGGTGAGCAGTTCTTC. This sequence encodes CASRGGGYGEQFF. Full variable domain (missing parts from reference TRBV5-1 and TRBJ2-1): KAGVTQTPRYLIKTRGQQVTLSCSPISGHRSVSWYQQTPGQGLQFLFEYFSETQRNKGNFPGRFSGRQFSNSRSEMNVSTLELGDSALYLCASRGGGYGEQFFGPGTRLTVL.

This chain links TRBV6-6 with TRBJ1-3, with D possibly matching TRBD1 (5 bases). The CDR3 extends over 18 amino acids. Germline V gene lookup returns CDR1 MNHNY and CDR2 SVGAGI (reference sequence). V was shortened by 5 bases and J by 0 bases, with 20 bases between the two germline ends. This chain's CDR3 is CASSLNRPEPDSGNTIYF. DNA for the CDR3: TGTGCCAGCAGTCTTAACAGGCCAGAACCCGACTCTGGAAACACCATATATTTT.

V usage is TRBV30 and J usage is TRBJ1-3; D is ambiguous. The germline V and J ends were trimmed by 2 bases and 2 bases, with 10 bases remaining between them. The germline CDR1 and CDR2 sequences are GTSNPN and SVGIG (reference sequence). There are 14 residues in the CDR3. In nucleotides, the CDR3 is TGTGCCTGGAGTTACGGGAATCCTGGAAACACCATATATTTT. It is translated as CAWSYGNPGNTIYF.

This clone was seen once. The V and J genes are TRBV4-1 and TRBJ2-7; D uncertain. Looked up from germline, CDR1 is MGHRA and CDR2 is YSYEKL. V was clipped by 4 bases and J by 3 bases, with 19 bases between them. The CDR3 has 16 amino acids. The CDR3 DNA follows: TGCGCCAGCAGCCCCATTGCGACACCAGATTACTACGAGCAGTACTTC. Translation: CASSPIATPDYYEQYF.

The J gene is TRBJ1-2, the V gene TRBV19; possibly TRBD1 for D (6 bases). This CDR3 is 15 amino acids long. Germline assignment: CDR1 LNHDA and CDR2 SQIVND (reference sequence). V shed 3 bases and J shed 0 bases, with 11 bases lying between them. In DNA form, the CDR3 reads TGTGCCAGTAGTATCTCCGCAGGGGCTAACTATGGCTACACCTTC. Protein: CASSISAGANYGYTF.

V gene TRBV19 combines with J gene TRBJ1-2, with D uncertain. Germline assignment: CDR1 LNHDA and CDR2 SQIVND (reference sequence). CDR3 length equals 12 residues. Trimming stripped 6 bases from V and 8 bases from J, with 13 bases between. The CDR3 DNA reads as TGTGCCAGTAGCGCTGACTTCGGGGGCTACACCTTC. Translating it yields CASSADFGGYTF.

This chain connects TRBV18 to TRBJ1-6; 10 bases map to TRBD1. Per the germline V gene, CDR1 is KGHSH and CDR2 is LQKENI. V trimming: 5 bases; J trimming: 9 bases; junction bases outside the gene matches: 4. CDR3 length equals 14 residues. The CDR3 is CASSFGQGGSPLHF. The DNA for the CDR3 is TGTGCCAGCTCATTCGGACAGGGGGGTTCACCCCTCCACTTT.

The V and J genes are TRBV7-2 and TRBJ1-2; 7 nucleotides match TRBD1. V lost 5 bases, J lost 2 bases, and 5 bases stayed unmatched. This CDR3 is 14 amino acids long. Germline CDR1 SGHTA, CDR2 FQGNSA. The CDR3: CASSPTGLNYGYTF. The CDR3 DNA sequence: TGTGCCAGCAGCCCGACAGGGCTCAACTATGGCTACACCTTC.

The CDR3 nucleotides are TGTGCCATCAGTGAGGGGGCATCGAGCACTGAAGCTTTCTTT. It yields the protein CAISEGASSTEAFF. The chain has TRBV10-3 and TRBJ1-1, with a tentative D call TRBD1 (5 bases). The CDR3 extends over 14 amino acids. Per the germline V gene, CDR1 is ENHRY and CDR2 is SYGVKD. The V end was cut by 2 bases, the J end by 4 bases, with 11 bases between.

The chain uses TRBV25-1 and TRBJ1-3, with D maybe TRBD1 (5 bases). The CDR3 extends over 16 amino acids. Per the germline V gene, CDR1 is MGHDK and CDR2 is SYGVNS. V lost 2 bases, J lost 0 bases, and 11 bases lay in between. CDR3 sequence reads: CASSEPGGTSGNTIYF. DNA of the CDR3: TGTGCCAGCAGTGAACCCGGGGGAACCTCTGGAAACACCATATATTTT.